In this sample, the clone carrying this TCR beta chain turned up many times. The source of the sample is a study of human T cells and chemical hapten exposure. In TCRdb, the RACE reads were re-called with MiXCR into one record per CDR3 protein. This repertoire shows tens of thousands of distinct CDR3 sequences, 4.3% found once; its top ten account for around 1.6%. Deletions cut 10 bases from V and 2 bases from J, with 8 bases between. The CDR3 covers 11 residues. Germline CDR1 is SEHNR and CDR2 is FQNEAQ (reference sequence). Stated time point: healthy volunteer bleed at 2 weeks. Unfractionated whole blood yielded the extracted total RNA.

The chain carries TRBV7-9 and TRBJ1-1; D is ambiguous. Sequenced material: whole blood. This TCR derives from a female donor in good health. Some clones in this sample may be carry-over from other donors' samples. The CDR3 sequence: CATKTNTEAFF. The CDR3 nucleotides are TGTGCCACCAAGACAAACACTGAAGCTTTCTTT.